The 19 T cell receptor beta chains given below trace back to one sample, sequenced in a study of cytomegalovirus exposure and HLA in healthy donors. PCR amplification relied on 60 Vbeta primers (plus 13 Jbeta primers). Profiled with immunoSEQ multiplex PCR; TCRdb holds only in-frame clones, not every one. This sample has around 130,000 clones, with about 69% found just once. Sequenced material: PBMCs. Every receptor here comes from a man aged 25 to 40 in good health and CMV-seronegative.

This chain uses TRBV13 with TRBJ2-5; D is undetermined. Trimming stripped 0 bases from V and 3 bases from J, with 5 bases between. Germline-derived CDR1 and CDR2 are PRHDT and FYEKMQ (reference sequence). CDR3 length: 13 amino acids. CDR3 region: CASSLGPEETQYF. The CDR3 region has the DNA TGTGCCAGCAGCTTAGGCCCTGAAGAGACCCAGTACTTC.

The chain is built from TRBV7-6 and TRBJ1-1; no firm D call. V lost 2 bases and J lost 1, with 11 bases in between. The germline CDR1 and CDR2 sequences are SGHVS and FNYEAQ. The CDR3 runs 15 residues. For the CDR3, the DNA is TGTGCCAGCAGCTTATCTCCAGGAGGGAACACTGAAGCTTTCTTT. The encoded protein is CASSLSPGGNTEAFF.

The chain is built from TRBV4-2 and TRBJ2-7; D remains unclear. Germline V gene data show CDR1 as LGHNA and CDR2 as YNFKEQ. The CDR3 is 14 amino acids. Trimming stripped 0 bases from V and 2 bases from J, with 8 bases between. The DNA of the CDR3 is TGTGCCAGCAGCCAAGAGGGCCTTACCTACGAGCAGTACTTC. Protein sequence: CASSQEGLTYEQYF.

The J gene is TRBJ2-7, the V gene TRBV4-1; 11 bases map to TRBD2. CDR1 MGHRA and CDR2 YSYEKL come from the germline V gene. The junction had 3 bases not matched to a gene; V was cut back by 2 bases and J by 0 bases. This CDR3 is 16 amino acids long. The CDR3 sequence is CASSQSGTSGSYEQYF. CDR3 in DNA: TGCGCCAGCAGCCAATCCGGGACTAGCGGCTCCTACGAGCAGTACTTC.

The CDR3 loop reads CSALTDYTEAFF. The CDR3 DNA is TGCAGCGCTCTGACAGATTACACTGAAGCTTTCTTT. The chain uses TRBV29-1 and TRBJ1-1; a weak D match, TRBD1 (5 bases). From germline, CDR1 is SQVTM and CDR2 ANQGSEA. V was cut by 7 bases and J by 3 bases, with 12 bases left in between. This CDR3 is built from 12 residues.

J is TRBJ1-2 and V is TRBV5-6; D gene unclear. From germline, CDR1 is SGHDT and CDR2 YYEEEE. Trimming stripped 0 bases from V and 8 bases from J, with 8 bases between. The CDR3 covers 12 residues. The CDR3 region has the DNA TGTGCCAGCAGCTTGGGAGGCGAGGGCTACACCTTC. It encodes CASSLGGEGYTF.

This clone has just a few counts. The J gene is TRBJ1-1, the V gene TRBV2, with no clear D. This CDR3 contains 15 residues. CDR1 is SNHLY and CDR2 is FYNNEI in the germline V gene. V was trimmed by 3 bases and J by 0 bases, leaving 11 bases between them. DNA for the CDR3: TGTGCCAGCAGTGAGGGCCTATTCATGAACACTGAAGCTTTCTTT. Protein sequence: CASSEGLFMNTEAFF.

The chain has TRBV11-3 and TRBJ2-2, with 8 bases lining up with TRBD2. CDR1 is SGHNT, CDR2 YENEEA, per germline. V was clipped by 1 base and J by 2 bases; unmatched bases: 6. This CDR3 spans 17 amino acids. CDR3 nucleotides: TGTGCCAGCAGCTTAGCGTCGGGAGGGACCAACACCGGGGAGCTGTTTTTT. Translating it yields CASSLASGGTNTGELFF. Full variable domain (rest looked up from reference TRBV11-3 and TRBJ2-2): EAGVVQSPRYKIIEKKQPVAFWCNPISGHNTLYWYLQNLGQGPELLIRYENEEAVDDSQLPKDRFSAERLKGVDSTLKIQPAELGDSAVYLCASSLASGGTNTGELFFGEGSRLTVL.

The gene calls are TRBV28 and TRBJ2-3; no firm D call. Germline V gene sequence: CDR1 MDHEN, CDR2 SYDVKM. This CDR3 has 13 residues. Trimming stripped 6 bases from V and 1 base from J, with 8 bases between. The CDR3 region has the DNA TGTGCCAGCAGGGCGAGCGGCACAGATACGCAGTATTTT. As protein: CASRASGTDTQYF. Using reference TRBV28 and TRBJ2-3 for the parts outside the CDR3, the full variable domain is DVKVTQSSRYLVKRTGEKVFLECVQDMDHENMFWYRQDPGLGLRLIYFSYDVKMKEKGDIPEGYSVSREKKERFSLILESASTNQTSMYLCASRASGTDTQYFGPGTRLTVL.

V is TRBV9 and J is TRBJ1-2, with a possible D match to TRBD1 (6 bases). V lost 3 bases to trimming and J lost 4 bases, with 16 bases between them. This CDR3 has 15 residues. Germline values: CDR1 SGDLS, CDR2 YYNGEE. In DNA, the CDR3 is TGTGCCAGCAGCGAGGGGGGGTCTAGGGCCTATGGCTACACCTTC. It translates to CASSEGGSRAYGYTF.

DNA for the CDR3: TGTGCCAGTAGGGTCACAGGGAGCTCCTACGAGCAGTACTTC. Its protein is CASRVTGSSYEQYF. The rearrangement links TRBV19 to TRBJ2-7; tentatively, D is TRBD1 (6 bases). Germline CDR1 and CDR2: LNHDA and SQIVND (reference sequence). Trimming stripped 6 bases from V and 0 bases from J, with 12 bases between. The CDR3 sequence is 14 residues long.

V is TRBV30 and J is TRBJ1-2; 8 nucleotides match TRBD1. The trim removed 7 bases at V and 7 bases at J, leaving 5 bases unmatched. The CDR3 consists of 11 residues. Germline CDR1 and CDR2: GTSNPN and SVGIG (reference sequence). For the CDR3, the DNA is TGTGCCTATAAGCAGGGGGCTGGCTACACCTTC. Encoded protein: CAYKQGAGYTF.

V and J are TRBV4-2 and TRBJ2-1; 14 nucleotides line up with TRBD2. Germline CDR1 and CDR2: LGHNA and YNFKEQ. V shed 5 bases and J 3 bases; nucleotides not matched to a gene: 12. This CDR3 is built from 19 residues. CDR3 sequence (DNA): TGTGCCAGCAGCACCGGGACTAGCGGGAGAAGTGGAGGCTACAATGAGCAGTTCTTC. This sequence encodes CASSTGTSGRSGGYNEQFF.

This clone came up a few times. The V and J genes are TRBV28 and TRBJ1-5, with a tentative D call TRBD1 (5 bases). The CDR3 totals 17 residues. V lost 5 bases, J lost 2 bases, and 19 bases lay in between. The germline V gene encodes CDR1 MDHEN and CDR2 SYDVKM. CDR3 DNA: TGTGCCAGCAGTCCCACCCAGGGTTTTGTTGGCAATCAGCCCCAGCATTTT. Residues: CASSPTQGFVGNQPQHF.

This clone was seen a handful of times. The chain is built from TRBV15 and TRBJ1-5; 7 bases match TRBD1. Trimming cost V 2 bases and J 5 bases; bases outside gene matches: 3. CDR3 length: 14 residues. CDR1 LNHNV and CDR2 YYDKDF come from the germline V gene (reference sequence). This CDR3 reads CATSRRGGYQPQHF. The CDR3 DNA follows: TGTGCCACCAGCAGAAGAGGGGGCTATCAGCCCCAGCATTTT.

CDR3 region: CASSLMDSRAFGEQYF. CDR3 DNA sequence: TGTGCCAGCAGTTTGATGGACAGCCGGGCATTTGGCGAGCAGTACTTC. The rearrangement joins TRBV27 to TRBJ2-7, with a tentative D call TRBD1 (6 bases). CDR1 is MNHEY, CDR2 SMNVEV, per germline (reference sequence). The CDR3 runs to 16 residues. V shed 3 bases and J shed 6 bases, with 21 bases lying between them.

This clone came up a few times. The rearrangement uses TRBV6-5 and TRBJ1-2, with D hard to call. V shed 0 bases and J shed 8 bases, with 10 bases lying between them. Germline values: CDR1 MNHEY, CDR2 SVGAGI. The CDR3 spans 13 residues. The DNA of the CDR3 is TGTGCCAGCAGTTACTCCCTGACTTCAGGCTACACCTTC. It translates to CASSYSLTSGYTF.

This clone was detected only once. The chain employs TRBV6-5 and TRBJ2-3; perhaps TRBD1 as D (6 bases). The germline CDR1 and CDR2 sequences are MNHEY and SVGAGI. V gave up 6 bases and J gave up 4 bases, with 14 bases separating them. The CDR3 spans 14 residues. The CDR3 DNA reads as TGTGCCAGCAGCCTAACAGGGCGGGCAGATACGCAGTATTTT. As protein: CASSLTGRADTQYF.

The chain combines TRBV19 with TRBJ1-5; D gene unclear. CDR1 LNHDA and CDR2 SQIVND come from the germline V gene (reference sequence). This CDR3 is 16 amino acids long. Trimming cost V 7 bases and J 1 base, with 17 bases left between them. CDR3 sequence (DNA): TGTGCCAGTAATAGGGTCGGGAGTCGGAGCAATCAGCCCCAGCATTTT. It encodes CASNRVGSRSNQPQHF. The variable domain in full, with the rest retrieved from reference TRBV19 and TRBJ1-5, is DGGITQSPKYLFRKEGQNVTLSCEQNLNHDAMYWYRQDPGQGLRLIYYSQIVNDFQKGDIAEGYSVSREKKESFPLTVTSAQKNPTAFYLCASNRVGSRSNQPQHFGDGTRLSIL.